This TCR beta chain was recovered during a study of T cells in Graves' hyperthyroidism and ophthalmopathy. CDR1 and CDR2 from the germline V gene are SNHLY and FYNNEI. V lost 6 bases and J lost 9; bases outside the gene matches: 14. The CDR3 runs to 15 residues. Amplification of TCR beta CDR3 regions used RNA as the template. A set of HTBI primers served as the primers for a first-round RT-PCR of the TCR CDR3. TCRdb processed the multiplex PCR reads anew with MiXCR; each CDR3 protein has one entry. Of 450,000 to 700,000 distinct CDR3 sequences detected, 40% to 55% appear once; the ten largest clones hold 15% to 20%.

The source is an adult woman with Graves' disease, either hyperthyroidism or ophthalmopathy (not recorded which). The J gene is TRBJ1-5, the V gene TRBV2, with TRBD1 matching 7 bases. Sequencing used peripheral blood or thyroid tissue (not recorded which). CDR3 loop: CASSATGDLMRPQHF. The CDR3 DNA is TGTGCCAGCAGCGCAACAGGGGACTTAATGCGGCCCCAGCATTTT.